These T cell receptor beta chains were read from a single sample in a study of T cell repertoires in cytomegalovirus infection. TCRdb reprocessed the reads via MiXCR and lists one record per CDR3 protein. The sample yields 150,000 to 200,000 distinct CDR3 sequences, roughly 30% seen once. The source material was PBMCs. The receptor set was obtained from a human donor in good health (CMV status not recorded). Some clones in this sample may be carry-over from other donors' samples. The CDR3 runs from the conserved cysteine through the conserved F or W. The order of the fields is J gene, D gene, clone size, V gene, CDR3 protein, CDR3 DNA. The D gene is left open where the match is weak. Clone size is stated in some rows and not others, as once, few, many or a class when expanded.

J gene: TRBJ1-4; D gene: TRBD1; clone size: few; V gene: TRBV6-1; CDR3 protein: CASSDRNRGTEKLFF; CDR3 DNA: TGTGCCAGCAGCGACCGAAACAGGGGGACAGAAAAACTGTTTTTT
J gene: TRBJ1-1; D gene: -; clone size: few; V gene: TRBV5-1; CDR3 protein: CASSLASGAHTEAFF; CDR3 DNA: TGCGCCAGCAGCTTGGCCTCTGGGGCACACACTGAAGCTTTCTTT
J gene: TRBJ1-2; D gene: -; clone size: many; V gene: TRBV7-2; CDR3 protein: CASSIRVGFYGYTF; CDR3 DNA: TGTGCCAGCAGCATCCGGGTGGGGTTCTATGGCTACACCTTC
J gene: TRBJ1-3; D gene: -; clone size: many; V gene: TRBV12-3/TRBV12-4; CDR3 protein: CASSSGPGNTIYF; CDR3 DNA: TGTGCCAGCAGTTCGGGGCCAGGAAACACCATATATTTT
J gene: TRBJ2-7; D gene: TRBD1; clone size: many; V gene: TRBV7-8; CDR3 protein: CASRLDRGTYEQYF; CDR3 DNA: TGTGCCAGCAGACTGGACAGGGGGACTTACGAGCAGTACTTC
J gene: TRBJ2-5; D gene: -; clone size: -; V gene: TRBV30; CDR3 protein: CAWSWGGGDQYF; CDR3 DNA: TGTGCCTGGAGTTGGGGAGGGGGAGACCAGTACTTC
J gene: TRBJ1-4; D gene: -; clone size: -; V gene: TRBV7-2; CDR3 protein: CASSSGAPRTNEKLFF; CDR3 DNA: TGTGCCAGCAGCTCCGGCGCGCCGCGGACTAATGAAAAACTGTTTTTT
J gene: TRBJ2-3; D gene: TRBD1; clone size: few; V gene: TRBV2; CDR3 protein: CASPDRGRLGTQYF; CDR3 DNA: TGTGCCAGCCCGGACAGGGGGCGATTGGGTACGCAGTATTTT
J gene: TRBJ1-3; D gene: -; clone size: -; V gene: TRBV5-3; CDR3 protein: CASRSRGGNTIYF; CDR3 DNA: TGTGCCAGCAGGTCAAGGGGTGGAAACACCATATATTTT
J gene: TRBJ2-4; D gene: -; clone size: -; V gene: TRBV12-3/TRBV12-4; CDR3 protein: CASSLSPPNDPQNIQYF; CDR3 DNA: TGTGCCAGCAGTTTAAGTCCCCCCAACGATCCCCAAAACATTCAGTACTTC
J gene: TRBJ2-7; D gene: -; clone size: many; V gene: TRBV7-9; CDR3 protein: CASSLEGPGEQYF; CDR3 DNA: TGTGCCAGCAGCTTGGAGGGTCCCGGCGAGCAGTACTTC
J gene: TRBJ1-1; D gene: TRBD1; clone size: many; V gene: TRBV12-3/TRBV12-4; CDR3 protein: CASSQTGVDTEAFF; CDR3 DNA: TGTGCCAGCAGCCAGACAGGGGTAGACACTGAAGCTTTCTTT
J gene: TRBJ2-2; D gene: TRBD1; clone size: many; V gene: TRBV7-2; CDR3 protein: CASSPTGALTGELFF; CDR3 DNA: TGTGCCAGCAGCCCGACAGGGGCTCTCACCGGGGAGCTGTTTTTT
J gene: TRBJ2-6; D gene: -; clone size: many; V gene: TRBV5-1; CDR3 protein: CASTDGNVLTF; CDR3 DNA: TGCGCCAGCACTGACGGCAACGTCCTGACTTTC
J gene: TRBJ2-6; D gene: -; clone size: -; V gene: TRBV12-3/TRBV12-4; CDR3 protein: CASSPVGDSSGANVLTF; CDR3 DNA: TGTGCCAGCAGCCCCGTGGGGGATTCCTCTGGGGCCAACGTCCTGACTTTC
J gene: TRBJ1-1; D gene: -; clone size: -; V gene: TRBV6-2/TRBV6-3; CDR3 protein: CASSPVVGAEAFF; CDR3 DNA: TGTGCCAGCAGCCCCGTCGTCGGGGCTGAAGCTTTCTTT
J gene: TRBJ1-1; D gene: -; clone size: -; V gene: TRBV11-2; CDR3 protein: CASSLTGTLSSEAFF; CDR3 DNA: TGTGCCAGCAGCTTAACCGGGACATTGTCGTCTGAAGCTTTCTTT
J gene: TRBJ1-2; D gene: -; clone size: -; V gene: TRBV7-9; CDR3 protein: CASSPGGGYGYTF; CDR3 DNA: TGTGCCAGCAGCCCGGGGGGAGGCTATGGCTACACCTTC
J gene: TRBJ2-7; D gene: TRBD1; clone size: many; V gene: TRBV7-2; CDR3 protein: CASSAGTGSYEQYF; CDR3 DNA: TGTGCCAGCAGCGCCGGGACAGGAAGCTACGAGCAGTACTTC
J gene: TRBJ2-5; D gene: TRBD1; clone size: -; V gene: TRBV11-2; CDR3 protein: CASSEPGQEKTQYF; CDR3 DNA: TGTGCCAGCAGCGAACCGGGACAGGAGAAGACTCAGTACTTC
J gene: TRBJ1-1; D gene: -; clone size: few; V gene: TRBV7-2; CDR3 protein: CASSPGVAMNTEAFF; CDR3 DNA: TGTGCCAGCAGCCCGGGGGTCGCCATGAACACTGAAGCTTTCTTT
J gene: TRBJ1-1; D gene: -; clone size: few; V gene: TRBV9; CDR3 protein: CASSVFLENTEAFF; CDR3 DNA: TGTGCCAGCAGCGTATTTTTAGAGAACACTGAAGCTTTCTTT
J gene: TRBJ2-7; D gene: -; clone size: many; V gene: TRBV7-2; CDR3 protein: CASSLGPAGAYEQYF; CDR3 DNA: TGTGCCAGCAGCTTAGGGCCAGCGGGTGCTTACGAGCAGTACTTC
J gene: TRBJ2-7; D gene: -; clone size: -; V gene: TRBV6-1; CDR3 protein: CASKVGVDYEQYF; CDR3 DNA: TGTGCCAGCAAGGTGGGCGTAGACTACGAGCAGTACTTC
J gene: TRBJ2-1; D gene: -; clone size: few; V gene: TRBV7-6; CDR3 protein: CASSLNRNEQFF; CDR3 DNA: TGTGCCAGCAGCTTAAATAGGAATGAGCAGTTCTTC
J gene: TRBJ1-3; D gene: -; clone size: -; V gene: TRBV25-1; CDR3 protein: CASSDPLSSGNTIYF; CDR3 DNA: TGTGCCAGCAGTGATCCCCTTTCCTCTGGAAACACCATATATTTT
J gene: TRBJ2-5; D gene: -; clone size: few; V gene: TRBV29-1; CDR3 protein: CSVSGRQETQYF; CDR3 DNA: TGCAGCGTTTCGGGGCGACAAGAGACCCAGTACTTC
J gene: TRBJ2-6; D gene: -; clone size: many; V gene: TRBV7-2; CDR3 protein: CASSPGQGRGANVLTF; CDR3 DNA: TGTGCCAGCAGCCCGGGGCAGGGACGGGGGGCCAACGTCCTGACTTTC
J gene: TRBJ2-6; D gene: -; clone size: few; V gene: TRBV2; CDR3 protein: CASSRAGNGGANVLTF; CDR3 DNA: TGTGCCAGCAGTCGGGCAGGGAACGGTGGGGCCAACGTCCTGACTTTC
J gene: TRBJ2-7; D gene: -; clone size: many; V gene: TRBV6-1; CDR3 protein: CASSEAGHYEQYF; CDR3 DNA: TGTGCCAGCAGTGAAGCGGGACACTACGAGCAGTACTTC
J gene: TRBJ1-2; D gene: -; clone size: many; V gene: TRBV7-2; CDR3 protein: CASSLGGQGINYGYTF; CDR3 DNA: TGTGCCAGCAGCTTAGGAGGGCAGGGGATAAACTATGGCTACACCTTC
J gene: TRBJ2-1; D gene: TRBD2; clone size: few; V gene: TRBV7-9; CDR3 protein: CASSLLAGVNNEQFF; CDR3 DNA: TGTGCCAGCAGCCTCCTAGCGGGGGTCAATAATGAGCAGTTCTTC
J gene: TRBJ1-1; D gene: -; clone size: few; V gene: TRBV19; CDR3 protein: CASTLGLEGNTEAFF; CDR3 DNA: TGTGCCAGTACCCTTGGGCTAGAGGGGAACACTGAAGCTTTCTTT
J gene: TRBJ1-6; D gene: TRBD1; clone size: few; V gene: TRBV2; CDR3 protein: CASPDRDSYNSPLHF; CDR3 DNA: TGTGCCAGCCCTGACCGGGACAGCTATAATTCACCCCTCCACTTT
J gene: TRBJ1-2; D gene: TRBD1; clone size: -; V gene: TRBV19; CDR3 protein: CASSIYTGASGYTF; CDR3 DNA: TGTGCCAGTAGTATTTATACAGGGGCGAGCGGCTACACCTTC
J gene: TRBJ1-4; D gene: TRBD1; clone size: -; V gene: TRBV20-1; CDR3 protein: CSARDRDRVFSEKLFF; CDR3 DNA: TGCAGTGCTAGAGATCGGGACAGGGTTTTTTCGGAAAAACTGTTTTTT
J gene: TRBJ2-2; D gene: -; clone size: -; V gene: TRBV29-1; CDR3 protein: CSVAREANTGELFF; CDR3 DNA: TGCAGCGTTGCAAGGGAGGCGAACACCGGGGAGCTGTTTTTT
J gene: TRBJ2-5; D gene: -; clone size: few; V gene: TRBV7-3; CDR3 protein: CASSFGGTEETQYF; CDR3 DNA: TGTGCCAGCAGCTTTGGCGGGACCGAAGAGACCCAGTACTTC
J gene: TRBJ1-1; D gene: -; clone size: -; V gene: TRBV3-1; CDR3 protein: CASSRQGPTEAFF; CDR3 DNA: TGCGCCAGCAGCCGGCAGGGGCCGACTGAAGCTTTCTTT
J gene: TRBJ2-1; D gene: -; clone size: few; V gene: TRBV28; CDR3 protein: CASSSATRNEQFF; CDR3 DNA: TGTGCCAGCAGTTCCGCGACCCGCAATGAGCAGTTCTTC
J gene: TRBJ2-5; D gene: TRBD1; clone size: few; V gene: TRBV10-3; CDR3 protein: CAISSRDRGEEETQYF; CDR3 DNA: TGTGCCATCAGTTCCCGGGACAGGGGGGAGGAAGAGACCCAGTACTTC
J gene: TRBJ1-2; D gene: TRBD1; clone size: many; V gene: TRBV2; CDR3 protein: CASSAQPGGTNYGYTF; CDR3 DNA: TGTGCCAGCAGTGCCCAGCCAGGGGGAACTAACTATGGCTACACCTTC
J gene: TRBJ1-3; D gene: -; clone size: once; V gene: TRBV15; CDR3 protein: CATSRDLGKMNSGNTIYF; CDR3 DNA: TGTGCCACCAGCAGAGATCTAGGAAAAATGAACTCTGGAAACACCATATATTTT
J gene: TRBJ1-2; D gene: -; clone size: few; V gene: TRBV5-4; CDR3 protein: CASSYDGSYGYTF; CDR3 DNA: TGTGCCAGCAGCTATGACGGATCCTATGGCTACACCTTC
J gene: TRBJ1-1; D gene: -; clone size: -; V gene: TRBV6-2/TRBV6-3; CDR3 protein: CASSARRRNMNTEAFF; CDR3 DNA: TGTGCCAGCAGCGCCCGAAGACGGAACATGAACACTGAAGCTTTCTTT
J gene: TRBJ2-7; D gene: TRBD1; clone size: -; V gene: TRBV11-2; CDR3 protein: CASSLDLGTEAYEQYF; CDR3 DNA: TGTGCCAGCAGCTTAGATCTGGGGACAGAAGCCTACGAGCAGTACTTC
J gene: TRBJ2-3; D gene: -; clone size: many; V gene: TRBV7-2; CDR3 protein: CASSLRRGPTDTQYF; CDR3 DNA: TGTGCCAGCAGCTTACGTCGGGGGCCCACAGATACGCAGTATTTT
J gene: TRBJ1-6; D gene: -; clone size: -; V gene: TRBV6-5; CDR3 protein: CASSQQPSGDSPLHF; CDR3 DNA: TGTGCCAGCAGCCAGCAGCCCAGCGGGGATTCACCCCTCCACTTT
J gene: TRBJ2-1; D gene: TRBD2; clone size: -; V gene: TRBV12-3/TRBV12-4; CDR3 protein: CASIKFPAGGVEGEQFF; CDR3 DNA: TGTGCCAGCATTAAATTCCCAGCGGGGGGCGTAGAGGGCGAGCAGTTCTTC
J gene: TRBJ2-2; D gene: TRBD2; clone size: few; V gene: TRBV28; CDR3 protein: CASARGGAGGELFF; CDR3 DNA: TGTGCCAGCGCCCGGGGGGGGGCCGGCGGGGAGCTGTTTTTT
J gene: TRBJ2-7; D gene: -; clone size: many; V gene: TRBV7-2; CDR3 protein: CASSPRVGVYEQYF; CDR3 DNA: TGTGCCAGCAGCCCCCGGGTGGGGGTATACGAGCAGTACTTC
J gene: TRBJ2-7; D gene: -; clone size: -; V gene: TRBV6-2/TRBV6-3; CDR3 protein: CASSLHSYEQYF; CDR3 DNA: TGTGCCAGCAGCCTCCACTCCTACGAGCAGTACTTC
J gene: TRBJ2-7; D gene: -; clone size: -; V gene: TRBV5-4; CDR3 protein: CASSSGTVIDSEQYF; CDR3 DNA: TGTGCCAGCAGCTCCGGGACGGTAATCGACAGCGAGCAGTACTTC
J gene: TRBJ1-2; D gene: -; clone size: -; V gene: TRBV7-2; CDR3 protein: CASSLAARYGYTF; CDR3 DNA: TGTGCCAGCAGCTTAGCGGCCCGTTATGGCTACACCTTC
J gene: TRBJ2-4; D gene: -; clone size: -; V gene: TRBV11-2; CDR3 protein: CASSPRPKGDTNIQYF; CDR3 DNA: TGTGCCAGCAGCCCTAGGCCGAAAGGGGACACAAACATTCAGTACTTC
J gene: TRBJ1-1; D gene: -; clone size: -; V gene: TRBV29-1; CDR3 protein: CSVILWDTEAFF; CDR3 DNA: TGCAGCGTTATACTGTGGGACACTGAAGCTTTCTTT
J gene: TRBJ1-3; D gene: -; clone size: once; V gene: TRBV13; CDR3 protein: CASRGSGNTIYF; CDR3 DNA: TGTGCCAGCCGAGGCTCTGGAAACACCATATATTTT
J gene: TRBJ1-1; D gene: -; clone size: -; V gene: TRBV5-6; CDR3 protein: CASSSGPQRAFF; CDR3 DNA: TGTGCCAGCAGCTCCGGGCCTCAAAGGGCTTTCTTT
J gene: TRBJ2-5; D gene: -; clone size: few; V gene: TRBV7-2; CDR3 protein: CASRGGGGLETQYF; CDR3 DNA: TGTGCCTCCAGGGGGGGGGGGGGCTTGGAGACCCAGTACTTC